What follows are 18 T cell receptor beta chains derived from one specimen sequenced in a study of T-cell memory formation after mild COVID-19. TCRdb reanalysed the 5' RACE reads using MiXCR and keeps one entry per CDR3 protein. The sample carries approximately 500,000 distinct CDR3 sequences, about 23% recorded once. Sequenced: PBMCs or a T cell subset sorted from them (not recorded which). The receptors were gathered from an adult woman who had mild COVID-19 (a few samples of this study predate the infection). Cell type and time point are not known.

The V call is TRBV9, the J call TRBJ2-7; D not certain. CDR3 size: 15 residues. Trimming took off 0 bases at V and 3 bases at J, with 13 bases between the two ends. CDR1 SGDLS and CDR2 YYNGEE come from the germline V gene. The chain's CDR3 is CASSVGLGNRYEQYF. The CDR3 nucleotides read TGTGCCAGCAGCGTAGGGTTAGGGAATCGCTACGAGCAGTACTTC.

This chain uses TRBV11-2 with TRBJ2-1; 10 positions agree with TRBD2. V was pared by 5 bases and J by 5 bases, with 6 bases of the junction left unmatched. Looked up from germline, CDR1 is SGHAT and CDR2 is FQNNGV. This CDR3 spans 15 amino acids. CDR3 region: CASSRTAGGHNEQFF. For the CDR3, the DNA is TGTGCCAGCAGCCGGACAGCGGGGGGGCACAATGAGCAGTTCTTC.

This clonotype turned up a few times. The J gene is TRBJ1-1, the V gene TRBV6-5, with D possibly TRBD1 on 6 matching bases. Trimming shortened V by 2 bases and J by 5 bases, and 12 bases separated the two germline ends. The CDR3 contains 14 residues. Germline CDR1 reads MNHEY; CDR2 reads SVGAGI. CDR3 DNA sequence: TGTGCCAGCAGTTACAAGGCAGGGGAAACTGAAGCTTTCTTT. This encodes CASSYKAGETEAFF.

The rearrangement joins TRBV7-8 to TRBJ2-5; D is tentatively TRBD1 or TRBD2 (5 bases each). The germline V gene has CDR1 SGHVS and CDR2 FQNEAQ. Trimming left V 5 bases short and J 7 bases short, with 8 bases between. CDR3 length equals 11 residues. This CDR3 is CASSNGGTQYF. The CDR3 DNA follows: TGTGCCAGCAGCAATGGGGGGACCCAGTACTTC.

This clonotype was found a few times. The chain couples TRBV5-5 to TRBJ1-1; 7 bases line up with TRBD1. The J segment lost 1 base and the V segment lost 4 bases, leaving 7 bases of the junction unmatched. The CDR3 contains 15 residues. The V gene's germline CDR1 is SGHKS and CDR2 YYEKEE (reference sequence). The CDR3 nucleotides are TGTGCCAGCAGCCCATGGACAGGAGGGAACACTGAAGCTTTCTTT. Translation: CASSPWTGGNTEAFF.

This chain uses TRBV5-5 with TRBJ2-7; no clear D gene. The CDR3 is 12 residues long. The germline V gene encodes CDR1 SGHKS and CDR2 YYEKEE (reference sequence). Trimming stripped 2 bases from V and 5 bases from J, with 8 bases between. The CDR3 DNA sequence: TGTGCCAGCAGCTTCGGAAGTCACGAGCAGTACTTC. This codes for CASSFGSHEQYF.

This clonotype appeared a few times. The J gene is TRBJ2-7, the V gene TRBV5-1; D perhaps matches TRBD2 (5 bases). V gave up 7 bases and J gave up 3 bases, with 14 bases separating them. The germline V gene has CDR1 SGHRS and CDR2 YFSETQ. This CDR3 has 13 residues. The CDR3 DNA follows: TGCGCCAGCGCATATATCGCGGGCTACGAGCAGTACTTC. It encodes CASAYIAGYEQYF.

The chain uses TRBV7-9 and TRBJ2-2; D call uncertain. Germline-derived CDR1 and CDR2 are SEHNR and FQNEAQ (reference sequence). The CDR3 is made up of 16 amino acids. The ends were cut back, 7 bases at V and 1 base at J, with 16 bases in the middle. The CDR3 sequence is CASNLGFQMNTGELFF. CDR3 coding DNA: TGTGCCAGCAACCTAGGCTTTCAGATGAACACCGGGGAGCTGTTTTTT. Combining the CDR3 with reference TRBV7-9 and TRBJ2-2 gives the whole variable domain DTGVSQNPRHKITKRGQNVTFRCDPISEHNRLYWYRQTLGQGPEFLTYFQNEAQLEKSRLLSDRFSAERPKGSFSTLEIQRTEQGDSAMYLCASNLGFQMNTGELFFGEGSRLTVL.

This chain uses TRBV5-1 with TRBJ2-1; D call uncertain. V was shortened by 8 bases and J by 2 bases, with 14 bases between the two germline ends. The CDR3 spans 14 residues. Germline assignment: CDR1 SGHRS and CDR2 YFSETQ. Written as DNA, the CDR3 is TGCGCCAGTGCGAAACAGCACGCCTACAATGAGCAGTTCTTC. Protein: CASAKQHAYNEQFF.

The table lists this clonotype with a few counts. The chain is built from TRBV4-3 and TRBJ2-5; D perhaps matches TRBD2 (5 bases). Trimming stripped 3 bases from V and 4 bases from J, with 24 bases between. Germline V gene lookup returns CDR1 LGHNA and CDR2 YSLEER. CDR3 length equals 18 residues. The CDR3, as DNA: TGCGCCAGCAGCCAGCATGGCACCTCGGGAAGATCGGGAGAGACCCAGTACTTC. Translation gives CASSQHGTSGRSGETQYF.

This chain joins TRBV19 and TRBJ1-4, with D possibly matching TRBD1 (6 bases). The length of the CDR3 is 16 residues. Trimming pared 5 bases from V and 0 bases from J, leaving 13 bases between. Germline V lookup: CDR1 LNHDA, CDR2 SQIVND (reference sequence). The CDR3 DNA reads TGTGCCAGTAGTCTCTGGACAGCCGCAACTAATGAAAAACTGTTTTTT. Translation gives CASSLWTAATNEKLFF.

In its sample, this clonotype was seen a few times. The chain is built from TRBV4-3 and TRBJ2-1; D is possibly TRBD2 (5 bases). V lost 0 bases to trimming and J lost 3 bases, with 12 bases between them. Germline assignment: CDR1 LGHNA and CDR2 YSLEER. The CDR3 runs 16 residues. CDR3 sequence: CASSQDQEGSYNEQFF. CDR3 coding DNA: TGCGCCAGCAGCCAAGATCAGGAAGGGAGCTACAATGAGCAGTTCTTC.

The genes are TRBV20-1 and TRBJ1-2; TRBD1 might be the D (5 bases). Germline V CDR1 and CDR2: DFQATT, SNEGSKA (reference sequence). The CDR3 covers 11 residues. Trimming took 0 bases from V and 7 from J, leaving 6 bases between them. CDR3 residues: CSARDGAGYTF. CDR3 nucleotides: TGCAGTGCTAGAGACGGGGCTGGCTACACCTTC.

V and J are TRBV12-3 or TRBV12-4 and TRBJ1-5, with a tentative D call TRBD1 (5 bases). V shed 1 base and J shed 2 bases, with 9 bases lying between them. The CDR3 extends over 15 amino acids. The CDR3 nucleotides read TGTGCCAGCAGTTTAGAGGGGATAGGCAATCAGCCCCAGCATTTT. Its translation: CASSLEGIGNQPQHF.

The chain combines TRBV6-5 with TRBJ1-1, with a weak D call TRBD1 (5 bases). V was shortened by 1 base and J by 11 bases, with 14 bases between the two germline ends. The CDR3 covers 13 residues. Germline V gives CDR1 MNHEY, CDR2 SVGAGI. The DNA for the CDR3 is TGTGCCAGCAGTTACTTGGCCAGAGGGGTGGCTTTCTTT. This gives the protein CASSYLARGVAFF.

The sample holds a few counts of this clonotype. Written as DNA, the CDR3 is TGTGCCAGCAGCCGGCTTGGGGGGGGCCCCTACGAGCAGTACTTC. This translates into CASSRLGGGPYEQYF. The chain links TRBV6-1 to TRBJ2-7; D may be TRBD2 (7 bases). CDR1 is MNHNS, CDR2 SASEGT, per germline. Trimming stripped 6 bases from V and 2 bases from J, with 17 bases between. The CDR3 has 15 amino acids.

The V and J genes are TRBV7-3 and TRBJ2-5; possibly TRBD2 for D (6 bases). Germline V gene lookup returns CDR1 SGHTA and CDR2 FQGTGA. The CDR3 contains 17 residues. The V gene lost 5 bases and the J gene lost 1 base, with 20 bases spanning the gap. For the CDR3, the DNA is TGTGCCAGCAGCCCCAGCGTAGCGGCTGTACCCCAAGAGACCCAGTACTTC. Translating it yields CASSPSVAAVPQETQYF.

CDR3 region: CASTGGPGTDTQYF. CDR3 in DNA: TGTGCCAGCACCGGGGGGCCGGGCACAGATACGCAGTATTTT. J is TRBJ2-3 and V is TRBV27; D perhaps matches TRBD2 (7 bases). Germline V gives CDR1 MNHEY, CDR2 SMNVEV (reference sequence). Trimming took 7 bases from V and 1 from J, leaving 12 bases between them. The CDR3 covers 14 residues.